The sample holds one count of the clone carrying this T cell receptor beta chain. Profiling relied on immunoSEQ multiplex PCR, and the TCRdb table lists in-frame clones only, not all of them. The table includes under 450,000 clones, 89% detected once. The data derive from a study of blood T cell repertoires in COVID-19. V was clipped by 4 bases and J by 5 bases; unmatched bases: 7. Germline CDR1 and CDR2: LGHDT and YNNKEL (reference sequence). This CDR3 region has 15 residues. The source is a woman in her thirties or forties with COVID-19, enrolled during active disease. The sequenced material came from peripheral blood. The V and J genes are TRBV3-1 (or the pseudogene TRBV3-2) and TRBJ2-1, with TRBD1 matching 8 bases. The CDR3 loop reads CASSLRDRRDNEQFF. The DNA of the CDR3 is TGTGCCAGCAGCCTCCGGGACAGGCGGGACAATGAGCAGTTCTTC.